This T cell receptor (beta chain) was recovered during a study of T cell responses to AZD1222 COVID-19 vaccine. Study results and limitations: Unmutated regions of variants are reportedly targeted by nearly half of spike-specific TCRs. Spike as a whole was targeted by vaccine-associated CD4 TCRs, dominant at 160-218 and 743-854.

TCRdb's copy holds only in-frame clones and misses some; the assay was immunoSEQ multiplex PCR. The sample carries roughly 120,000 clones, around 94% recorded once. The J segment lost 0 bases and the V segment lost 3 bases, leaving 11 bases of the junction unmatched. Germline lookup yields CDR1 SGDLS and CDR2 YYNGEE. The CDR3 is made up of 17 amino acids. With regard to this clone: Its target is not known.

The source was peripheral blood, collected 28 days after the second AZD1222 dose. The receptor comes from an adult who received the AZD1222 COVID-19 vaccine. The genes are TRBV9 and TRBJ1-1, with TRBD1 matching 7 bases. The CDR3 nucleotides are TGTGCCAGCAGCGCCTCGACAGGGCCCCCCATGAACACTGAAGCTTTCTTT. It is translated as CASSASTGPPMNTEAFF.